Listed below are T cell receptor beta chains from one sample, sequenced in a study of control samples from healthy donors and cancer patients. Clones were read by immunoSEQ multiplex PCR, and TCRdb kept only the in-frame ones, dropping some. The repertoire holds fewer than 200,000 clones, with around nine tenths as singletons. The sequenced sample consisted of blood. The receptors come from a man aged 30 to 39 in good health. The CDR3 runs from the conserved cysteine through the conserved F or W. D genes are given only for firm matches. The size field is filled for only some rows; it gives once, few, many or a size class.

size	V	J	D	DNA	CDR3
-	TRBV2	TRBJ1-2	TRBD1	TGTGCCAGCAGCGAGGGACAGGGGAGCGTTGGCTACACCTTC	CASSEGQGSVGYTF
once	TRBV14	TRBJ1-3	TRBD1	TGTGCCAGCAGCCCATGGGGACAGGGGGCCTCTGGAAACACCATATATTTT	CASSPWGQGASGNTIYF
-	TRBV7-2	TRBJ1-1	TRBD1	TGTGCCAGCAGCCTCAGGGGGAGGGGGAACACTGAAGCTTTCTTT	CASSLRGRGNTEAFF
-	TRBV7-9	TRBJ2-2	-	TGTGCCAGCAGCCACTCGGACAGCGGGCGGAAGGAGCTGTTTTTT	CASSHSDSGRKELFF
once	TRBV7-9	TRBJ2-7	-	TGTGCCAGCAGCCTAACAGGGTTGGAGCAGTACTTC	CASSLTGLEQYF
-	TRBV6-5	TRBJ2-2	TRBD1	TGTGCCAGTGCCAAGGGGGCTAGGGCGGGGCTGTTTTTT	CASAKGARAGLFF
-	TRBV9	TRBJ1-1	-	TGTGCCAGCAGCGTTTCAGCCAACACTGAAGCTTTCTTT	CASSVSANTEAFF
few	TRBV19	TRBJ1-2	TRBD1	TGTGCCAGTAGTACCCAAGACCACTATACAGGGGGTGGTGGCTACACCTTC	CASSTQDHYTGGGGYTF
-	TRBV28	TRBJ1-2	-	TGTGCCAGCAGTTCCCCGATGACAGGCAGGACCTATGGCTACACCTTC	CASSSPMTGRTYGYTF
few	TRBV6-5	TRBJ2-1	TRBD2	TGTGCCAGCAGTCTTTTAGCGGGGCTGAACAATGAGCAGTTCTTC	CASSLLAGLNNEQFF
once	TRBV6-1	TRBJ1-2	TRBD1	TGTGCCAGCAGTGAAGGAAGGGGACAGGGGGCGAAGTTTGCTGGCTACACCTTC	CASSEGRGQGAKFAGYTF
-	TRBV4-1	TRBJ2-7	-	TGCGCCAGCAGCCAAGGAGGGGTCACCTACGAGCAGTACTTC	CASSQGGVTYEQYF
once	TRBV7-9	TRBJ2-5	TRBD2	TGTGCCAGCAGCTTAGGGGGGACTAGAGGGGCCCAGTACTTC	CASSLGGTRGAQYF
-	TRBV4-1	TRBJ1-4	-	TGCGCCAGCAGCCGTATAGTGGGTGAAAAACTGTTTTTT	CASSRIVGEKLFF
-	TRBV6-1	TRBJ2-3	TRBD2	TGTGCCAGCAGTGTAGTGGGGTCACTAGCGGGAGGGACAGATACGCAGTATTTT	CASSVVGSLAGGTDTQYF
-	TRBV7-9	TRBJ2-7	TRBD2	TGTGCCAGCAGCTCTGGCCTGGGGGGGGACGAGCAGTACTTC	CASSSGLGGDEQYF
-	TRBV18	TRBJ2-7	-	TGTGCCAGCTCACTCGGGGGCGCAGGGAAGGGTGGCTCCTACGAGCAGTACTTC	CASSLGGAGKGGSYEQYF
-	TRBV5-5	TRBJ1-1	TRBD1	TGTGCCAGCAGCTCCAGGACAGGAGGGGGTATGACACCAAACACTGAAGCTTTCTTT	CASSSRTGGGMTPNTEAFF
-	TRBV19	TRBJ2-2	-	TGTGCCAGTAGTATAGGGGACGGGGAGCTGTTTTTT	CASSIGDGELFF
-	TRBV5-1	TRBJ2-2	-	TGCGCCAGCAGCTCGGCAGGGACCGGGGAGCTGTTTTTT	CASSSAGTGELFF
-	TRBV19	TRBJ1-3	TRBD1	TGTGCCAGTAGGACAGGGAGCTCTGGAAACACCATATATTTT	CASRTGSSGNTIYF
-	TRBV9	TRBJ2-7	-	TGTGCCAGCAGCGAGCAGGGAGGACCCTACGAGCAGTACTTC	CASSEQGGPYEQYF
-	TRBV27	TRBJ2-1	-	TGTGCCAGCAGTTTAGGGAATGAGCAGTTCTTC	CASSLGNEQFF
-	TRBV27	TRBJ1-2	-	TGTGCCAGCAGTTCGTTAGGGGACACCATAGGGGGCTACACCTTC	CASSSLGDTIGGYTF
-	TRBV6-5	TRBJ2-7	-	TGTGCCAGCAGTTACTCGTTGACTTCGTTTTACGAGCAGTACTTC	CASSYSLTSFYEQYF
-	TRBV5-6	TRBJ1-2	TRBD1	TGTGCCAGCAGCTTTCGGGGACAGGGGCCCTATGGCTACACCTTC	CASSFRGQGPYGYTF
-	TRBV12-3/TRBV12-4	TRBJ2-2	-	TGTGCCAGCAGTTGGAGTCGCACCGGGGAGCTGTTTTTT	CASSWSRTGELFF
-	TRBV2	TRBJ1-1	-	TGTGCCACCCAAGTAGGGTCCCCTGAAGCTTTCTTT	CATQVGSPEAFF
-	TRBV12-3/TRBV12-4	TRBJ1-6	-	TGTGCCAGTCTTTCTGACTGGAGTTCACCCCTCCACTTT	CASLSDWSSPLHF
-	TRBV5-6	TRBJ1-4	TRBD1	TGTGCCAGCAGCTTGGGGACAGGGGGCGGTGAAAAACTGTTTTTT	CASSLGTGGGEKLFF
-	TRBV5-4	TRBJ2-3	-	TGTGCCAGCAGCTTTTTATGGGGAAACTTTACGCAGTATTTT	CASSFLWGNFTQYF
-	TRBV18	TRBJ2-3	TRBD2	TGTGCCAGCTCGGTTATGACTAGCGCAGATACGCAGTATTTT	CASSVMTSADTQYF
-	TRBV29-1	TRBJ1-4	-	TGCAGCGTTGCTCTCAGGACTAATGAAAAACTGTTTTTT	CSVALRTNEKLFF
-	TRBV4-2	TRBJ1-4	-	TGTGCCAGCAGCCAAGATAGTAAAAAACTGTTTTTT	CASSQDSKKLFF
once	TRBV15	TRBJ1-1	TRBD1	TGTGCCACCAGCAGCCGGACAGGGGGTTTGAACACTGAAGCTTTCTTT	CATSSRTGGLNTEAFF
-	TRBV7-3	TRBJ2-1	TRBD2	TGTGCCAGCGGGACCGGGACTAGCGGGGGTGGTGAGCAGTTCTTC	CASGTGTSGGGEQFF
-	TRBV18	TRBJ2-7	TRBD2	TGTGCCAGCTCACCTACAAGGACTAGCGGGAGGAACGAGCAGTACTTC	CASSPTRTSGRNEQYF
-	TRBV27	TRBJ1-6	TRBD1	TGTGCCAGCAGTCCCTGGGACAGGGGGAACTCACCCCTCCACTTT	CASSPWDRGNSPLHF
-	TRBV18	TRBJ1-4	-	TGTGCCAGCTCACCTCGAGAAAAACTGTTTTTT	CASSPREKLFF
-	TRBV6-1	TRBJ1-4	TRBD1	TGTGCCAGCAGTGAATGGTACCAGGGGGCGGAAAATGAAAAACTGTTTTTT	CASSEWYQGAENEKLFF
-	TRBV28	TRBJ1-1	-	TGTGCCAGCAGTTTTGGGGGGCCGAACACTGAAGCTTTCTTT	CASSFGGPNTEAFF
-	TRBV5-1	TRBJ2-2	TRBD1	TGCGCCAGCAGCTCGACAGGGTTTACGAACACCGGGGAGCTGTTTTTT	CASSSTGFTNTGELFF